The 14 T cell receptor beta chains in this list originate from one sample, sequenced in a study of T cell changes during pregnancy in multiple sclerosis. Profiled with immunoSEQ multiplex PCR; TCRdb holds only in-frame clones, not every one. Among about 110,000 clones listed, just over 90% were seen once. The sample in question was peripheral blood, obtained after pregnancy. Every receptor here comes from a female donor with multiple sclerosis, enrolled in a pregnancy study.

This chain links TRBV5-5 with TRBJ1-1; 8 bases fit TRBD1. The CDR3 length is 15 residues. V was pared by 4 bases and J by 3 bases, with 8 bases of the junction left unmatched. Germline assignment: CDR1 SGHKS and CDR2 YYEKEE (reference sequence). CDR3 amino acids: CASSLPQGAYTEAFF. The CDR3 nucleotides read TGTGCCAGCAGCCTCCCTCAGGGGGCGTACACTGAAGCTTTCTTT. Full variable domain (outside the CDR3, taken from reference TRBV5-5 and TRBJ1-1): DAGVTQSPTHLIKTRGQQVTLRCSPISGHKSVSWYQQVLGQGPQFIFQYYEKEERGRGNFPDRFSARQFPNYSSELNVNALLLGDSALYLCASSLPQGAYTEAFFGQGTRLTVV.

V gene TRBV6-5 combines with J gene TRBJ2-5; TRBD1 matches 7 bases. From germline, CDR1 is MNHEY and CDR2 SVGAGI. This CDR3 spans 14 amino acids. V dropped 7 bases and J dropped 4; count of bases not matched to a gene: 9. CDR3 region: CASTQPTGTETQYF. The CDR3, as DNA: TGTGCCAGCACCCAACCGACAGGGACAGAGACCCAGTACTTC.

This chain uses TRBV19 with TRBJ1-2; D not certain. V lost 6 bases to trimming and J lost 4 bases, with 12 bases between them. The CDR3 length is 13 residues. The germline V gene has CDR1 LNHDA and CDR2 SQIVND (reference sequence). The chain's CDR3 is CASRPSGVYGYTF. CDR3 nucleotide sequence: TGTGCCAGTAGGCCCTCGGGAGTCTATGGCTACACCTTC. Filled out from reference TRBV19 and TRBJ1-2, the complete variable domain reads DGGITQSPKYLFRKEGQNVTLSCEQNLNHDAMYWYRQDPGQGLRLIYYSQIVNDFQKGDIAEGYSVSREKKESFPLTVTSAQKNPTAFYLCASRPSGVYGYTFGSGTRLTVV.

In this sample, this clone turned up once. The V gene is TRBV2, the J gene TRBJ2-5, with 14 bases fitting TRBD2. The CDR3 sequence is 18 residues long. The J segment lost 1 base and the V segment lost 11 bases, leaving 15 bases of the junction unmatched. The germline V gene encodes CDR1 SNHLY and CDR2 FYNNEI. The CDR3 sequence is CAYSATSGGASPQETQYF. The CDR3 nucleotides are TGTGCCTACTCGGCGACTAGCGGGGGGGCCTCTCCCCAAGAGACCCAGTACTTC.

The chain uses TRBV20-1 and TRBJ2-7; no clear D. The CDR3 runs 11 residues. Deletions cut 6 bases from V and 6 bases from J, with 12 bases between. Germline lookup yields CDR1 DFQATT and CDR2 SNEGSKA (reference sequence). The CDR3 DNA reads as TGCAGTGCCTCCCCTGTTCCCGAGCAGTACTTC. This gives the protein CSASPVPEQYF.

The CDR3 DNA reads TGTGCCAGTAGCCTAGCGGGGGGGCCTAATGAGCAGTTCTTC. Encoded protein: CASSLAGGPNEQFF. The chain uses TRBV19 and TRBJ2-1; 12 bases agree with TRBD2. J gave up 7 bases and V 6 bases, and 4 bases lay outside the gene matches. There are 14 residues in the CDR3. CDR1 is LNHDA and CDR2 is SQIVND in the germline V gene (reference sequence).

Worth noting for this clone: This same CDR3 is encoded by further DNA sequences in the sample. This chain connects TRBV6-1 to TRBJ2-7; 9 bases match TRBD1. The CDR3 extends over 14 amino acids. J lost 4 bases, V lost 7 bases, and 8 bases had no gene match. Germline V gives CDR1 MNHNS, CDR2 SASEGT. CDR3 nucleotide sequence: TGTGCCAGCACGGCTGGGACAGGGTTGTACGAGCAGTACTTC. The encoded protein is CASTAGTGLYEQYF.

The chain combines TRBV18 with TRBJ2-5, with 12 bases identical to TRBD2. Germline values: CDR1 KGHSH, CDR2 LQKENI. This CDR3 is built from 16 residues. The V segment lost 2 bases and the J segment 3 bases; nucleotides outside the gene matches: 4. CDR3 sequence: CASSPGRTSGKETQYF. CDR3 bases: TGTGCCAGCTCACCAGGGCGGACTAGCGGGAAAGAGACCCAGTACTTC.

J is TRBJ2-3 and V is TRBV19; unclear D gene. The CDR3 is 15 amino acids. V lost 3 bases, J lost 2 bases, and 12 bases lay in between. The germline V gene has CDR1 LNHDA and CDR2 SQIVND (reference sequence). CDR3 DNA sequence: TGTGCCAGTAGTATTTTAAACAGTAACACAGATACGCAGTATTTT. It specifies CASSILNSNTDTQYF.

CDR3 nucleotides: TGTGCCAGCAGAAAGGGGGCGGGTGTCACAGATACGCAGTATTTT. It specifies CASRKGAGVTDTQYF. The V gene is TRBV6-5, the J gene TRBJ2-3; the match to TRBD1 covers 7 bases. V was clipped by 6 bases and J by 2 bases; unmatched bases: 8. The CDR3 extends over 15 amino acids. Germline CDR1 is MNHEY and CDR2 is SVGAGI.

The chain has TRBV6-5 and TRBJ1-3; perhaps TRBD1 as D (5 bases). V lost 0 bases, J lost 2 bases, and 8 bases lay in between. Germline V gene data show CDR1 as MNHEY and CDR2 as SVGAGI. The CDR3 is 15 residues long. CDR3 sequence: CASSYSPGPGNTIYF. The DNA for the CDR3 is TGTGCCAGCAGTTACTCCCCAGGGCCTGGAAACACCATATATTTT.

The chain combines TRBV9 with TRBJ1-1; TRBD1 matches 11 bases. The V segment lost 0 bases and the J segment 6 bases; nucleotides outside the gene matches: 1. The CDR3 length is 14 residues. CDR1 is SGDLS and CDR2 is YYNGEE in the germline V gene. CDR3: CASSVVGQGAEAFF. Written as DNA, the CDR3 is TGTGCCAGCAGCGTAGTGGGACAGGGGGCTGAAGCTTTCTTT.

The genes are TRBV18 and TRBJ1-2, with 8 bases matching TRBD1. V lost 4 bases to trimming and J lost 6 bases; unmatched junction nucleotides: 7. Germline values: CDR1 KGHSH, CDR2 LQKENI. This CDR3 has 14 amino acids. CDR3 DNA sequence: TGTGCCAGCTCACTTCAGGACAGGGAGAATGGCTACACCTTC. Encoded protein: CASSLQDRENGYTF.

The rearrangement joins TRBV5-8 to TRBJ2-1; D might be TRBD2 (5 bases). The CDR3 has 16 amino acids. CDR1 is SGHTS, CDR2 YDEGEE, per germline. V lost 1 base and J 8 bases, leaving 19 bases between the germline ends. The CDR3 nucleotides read TGTGCCAGCAGCTTGTCGCGTATCGGGGTTGTCGATGAGCAGTTCTTC. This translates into CASSLSRIGVVDEQFF.